This record covers a single TCR beta chain. Its antigen is not identified. Method: immunoSEQ multiplex PCR; TCRdb's copy keeps in-frame clones and lacks some. The table records around 130,000 clones, around 94% of them present only once. This entry belongs to a study of T cell responses to AZD1222 COVID-19 vaccine. The V and J ends lost 3 bases and 7 bases respectively, with 9 bases between them. CDR3 length: 12 amino acids. CDR1 is MNHEY, CDR2 SMNVEV, per germline (reference sequence). Study conclusions and caveats: Among the donors, most were white British and more were female, and clonal diversity was possibly underestimated.

This receptor was identified in an adult in good health. The specimen was peripheral blood, collected on day 0 of AZD1222 vaccination. V usage is TRBV27 and J usage is TRBJ1-2; no firm D call. CDR3 coding DNA: TGTGCCAGCAGTTTCAACGTTTGTGGCTACACCTTC. This sequence encodes CASSFNVCGYTF.